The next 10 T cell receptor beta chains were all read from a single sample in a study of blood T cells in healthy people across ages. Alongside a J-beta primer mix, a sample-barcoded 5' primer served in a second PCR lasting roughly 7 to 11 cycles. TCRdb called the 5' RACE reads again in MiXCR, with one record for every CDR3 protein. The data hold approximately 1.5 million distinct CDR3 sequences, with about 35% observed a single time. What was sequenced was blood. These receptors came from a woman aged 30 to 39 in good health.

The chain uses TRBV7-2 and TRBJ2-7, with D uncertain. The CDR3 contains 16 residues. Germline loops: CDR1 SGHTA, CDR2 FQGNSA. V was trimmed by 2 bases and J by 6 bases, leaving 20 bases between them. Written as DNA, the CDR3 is TGTGCCAGCAGCTTAATATCGCGCCAGGTGAGCATCGAGCAGTACTTC. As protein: CASSLISRQVSIEQYF.

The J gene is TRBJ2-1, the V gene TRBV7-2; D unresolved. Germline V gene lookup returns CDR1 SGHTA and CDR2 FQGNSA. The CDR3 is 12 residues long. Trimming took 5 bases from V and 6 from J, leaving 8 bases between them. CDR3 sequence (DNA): TGTGCCAGCAGCCTGAAGCTCAATGAGCAGTTCTTC. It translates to CASSLKLNEQFF.

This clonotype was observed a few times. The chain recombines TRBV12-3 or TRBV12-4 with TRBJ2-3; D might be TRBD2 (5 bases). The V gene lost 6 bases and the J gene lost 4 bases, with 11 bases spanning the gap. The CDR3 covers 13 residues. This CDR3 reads CASSHSGADTQYF. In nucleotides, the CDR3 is TGTGCCAGCAGCCACTCCGGGGCAGATACGCAGTATTTT.

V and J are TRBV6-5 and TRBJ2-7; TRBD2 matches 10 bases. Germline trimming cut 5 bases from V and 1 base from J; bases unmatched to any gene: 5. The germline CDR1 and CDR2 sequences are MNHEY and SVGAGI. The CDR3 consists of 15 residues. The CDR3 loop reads CASSRWTSGSYEQYF. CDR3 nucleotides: TGTGCCAGCAGTCGGTGGACTAGCGGATCCTACGAGCAGTACTTC.

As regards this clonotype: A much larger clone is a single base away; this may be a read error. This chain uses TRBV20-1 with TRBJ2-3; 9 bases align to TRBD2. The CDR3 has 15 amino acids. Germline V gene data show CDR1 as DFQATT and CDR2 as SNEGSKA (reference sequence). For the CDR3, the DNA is TGCAGTGCTAGACCTCTAGCGGGATTTACAGATGCGCAGTATTTT. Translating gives CSARPLAGFTDAQYF.

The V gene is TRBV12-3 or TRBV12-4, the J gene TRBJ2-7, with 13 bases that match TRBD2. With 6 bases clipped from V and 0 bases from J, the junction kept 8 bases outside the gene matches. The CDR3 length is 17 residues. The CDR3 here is CASSGLAGEGSSYEQYF. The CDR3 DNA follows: TGTGCCAGCAGCGGACTAGCGGGAGAGGGGAGCTCCTACGAGCAGTACTTC.

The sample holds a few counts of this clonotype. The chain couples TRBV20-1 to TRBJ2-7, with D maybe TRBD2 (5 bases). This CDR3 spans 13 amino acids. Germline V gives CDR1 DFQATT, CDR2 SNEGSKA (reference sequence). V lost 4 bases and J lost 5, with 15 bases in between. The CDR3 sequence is CSAKRVILDEQYF. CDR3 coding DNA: TGCAGTGCTAAGAGGGTGATTTTGGACGAGCAGTACTTC.

CDR3 DNA: TGTGCCAGCAGCTTAGCCAGACAGGGTAGTGAAGCTTTCTTT. It codes for CASSLARQGSEAFF. The genes are TRBV7-9 and TRBJ1-1; TRBD1 aligns across 7 bases. Losses at the gene ends were 0 bases for V and 7 bases for J; bases not matched to a gene: 5. CDR3 size: 14 residues. Per germline, CDR1 SEHNR and CDR2 FQNEAQ (reference sequence).

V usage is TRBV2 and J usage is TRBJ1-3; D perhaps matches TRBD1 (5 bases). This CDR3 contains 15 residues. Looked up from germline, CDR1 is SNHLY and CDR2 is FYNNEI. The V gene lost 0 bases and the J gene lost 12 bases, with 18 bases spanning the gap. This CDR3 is CASSEAGGVPYIIYF. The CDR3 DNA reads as TGTGCCAGCAGTGAAGCTGGGGGGGTTCCCTACATCATATATTTT.

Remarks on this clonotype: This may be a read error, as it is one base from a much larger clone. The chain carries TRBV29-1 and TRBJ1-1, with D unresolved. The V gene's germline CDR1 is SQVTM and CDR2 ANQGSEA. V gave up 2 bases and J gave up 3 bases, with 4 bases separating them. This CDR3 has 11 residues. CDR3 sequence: CSVEQYTEAFF. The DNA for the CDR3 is TGCAGCGTTGAACAGTACACTGAAGCTTTCTTT.